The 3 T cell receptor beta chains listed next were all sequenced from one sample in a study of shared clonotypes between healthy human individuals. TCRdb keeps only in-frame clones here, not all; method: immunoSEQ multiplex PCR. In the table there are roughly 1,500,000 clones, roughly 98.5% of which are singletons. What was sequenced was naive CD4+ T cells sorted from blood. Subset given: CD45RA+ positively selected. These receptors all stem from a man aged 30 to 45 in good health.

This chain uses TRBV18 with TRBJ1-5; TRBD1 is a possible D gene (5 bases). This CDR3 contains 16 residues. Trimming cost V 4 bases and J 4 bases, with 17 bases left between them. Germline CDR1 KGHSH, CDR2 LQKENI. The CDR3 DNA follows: TGTGCCAGCTCACTCCAAGGTCAGGGCCCAAATCAGCCCCAGCATTTT. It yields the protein CASSLQGQGPNQPQHF.

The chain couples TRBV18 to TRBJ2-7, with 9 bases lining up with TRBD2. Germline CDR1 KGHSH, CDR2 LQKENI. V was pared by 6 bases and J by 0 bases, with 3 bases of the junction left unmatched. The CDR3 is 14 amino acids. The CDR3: CASSGSGSSYEQYF. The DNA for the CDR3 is TGTGCCAGCTCCGGTAGCGGGAGCTCCTACGAGCAGTACTTC.

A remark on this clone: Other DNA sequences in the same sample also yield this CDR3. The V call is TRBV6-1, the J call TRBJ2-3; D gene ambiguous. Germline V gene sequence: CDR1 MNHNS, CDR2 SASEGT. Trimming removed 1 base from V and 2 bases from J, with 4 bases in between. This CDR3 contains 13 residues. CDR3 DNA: TGTGCCAGCAGTGAAGTATACACAGATACGCAGTATTTT. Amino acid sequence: CASSEVYTDTQYF.